The 8 T cell receptor beta chains in this list originate from one sample, sequenced in a study of response to subunit inactivated influenza vaccine. TCRdb ran MiXCR on the RT-PCR reads and lists one entry per CDR3 protein. The repertoire consists of 860,000 or so distinct CDR3 sequences, with roughly 20% occurring once and the leading ten covering 10%. The sample in question was PBMCs from blood, obtained less than 6 days after vaccination. These receptor sequences come from a man aged 45 to 65 who received an inactivated influenza vaccine.

The CDR3 reads CASSIRGENTEAFF. In nucleotides, the CDR3 is TGCGCCAGCAGCATCAGGGGCGAGAACACTGAAGCTTTCTTT. The chain employs TRBV5-1 and TRBJ1-1; D might be TRBD1 (6 bases). There are 14 residues in the CDR3. The V end lost 4 bases, the J end lost 1 base, and 11 bases lay between the germline ends. Germline assignment: CDR1 SGHRS and CDR2 YFSETQ.

V is TRBV20-1 and J is TRBJ2-3, with 7 bases identical to TRBD1. The CDR3 consists of 14 residues. V was clipped by 5 bases and J by 1 base; unmatched bases: 6. The germline CDR1 and CDR2 sequences are DFQATT and SNEGSKA (reference sequence). CDR3 sequence (DNA): TGCAGTGCTTTTAAAGACAGGGGCACAGATACGCAGTATTTT. Translation gives CSAFKDRGTDTQYF.

This clonotype was seen more than once but under ten times. This chain uses TRBV20-1 with TRBJ2-7; perhaps TRBD2 as D (6 bases). Germline-derived CDR1 and CDR2 are DFQATT and SNEGSKA (reference sequence). The CDR3 runs 14 residues. Trimming cost V 2 bases and J 2 bases, with 13 bases left between them. The DNA of the CDR3 is TGCAGTGCTAGATTCGGGGGTTCGGCCTACGAGCAGTACTTC. Amino acid sequence: CSARFGGSAYEQYF.

The chain is built from TRBV9 and TRBJ2-5; unclear D gene. Germline V gene data show CDR1 as SGDLS and CDR2 as YYNGEE. The CDR3 is 13 residues long. V was pared by 3 bases and J by 0 bases, with 6 bases between. The DNA of the CDR3 is TGTGCCAGCAGCGGAAGATACCAAGAGACCCAGTACTTC. This gives the protein CASSGRYQETQYF. Full variable domain (rest looked up from reference TRBV9 and TRBJ2-5): DSGVTQTPKHLITATGQRVTLRCSPRSGDLSVYWYQQSLDQGLQFLIQYYNGEERAKGNILERFSAQQFPDLHSELNLSSLELGDSALYFCASSGRYQETQYFGPGTRLLVL.

This chain uses TRBV6-6 with TRBJ2-3, with D tentatively TRBD1 (5 bases). V dropped 6 bases and J dropped 6 bases, with 13 bases sitting between them. Germline CDR1 and CDR2: MNHNY and SVGAGI (reference sequence). The CDR3 runs to 13 residues. CDR3 loop: CASSSGASDTQYF. In nucleotides, the CDR3 is TGTGCCAGCAGCTCTGGGGCGTCGGATACGCAGTATTTT.

This clonotype was detected a few times. V is TRBV18 and J is TRBJ2-1, with D tentatively TRBD1 or TRBD2 (5 bases each). The CDR3 length is 14 residues. CDR1 is KGHSH and CDR2 is LQKENI in the germline V gene. Trimming pared 2 bases from V and 4 bases from J, leaving 9 bases between. CDR3 sequence reads: CASSPGDPYNEQFF. DNA of the CDR3: TGTGCCAGCTCACCAGGGGACCCTTACAATGAGCAGTTCTTC.

This clonotype was seen more than once but under ten times. This chain joins TRBV5-1 and TRBJ2-7, with TRBD2 matching over 7 bases. V shed 5 bases and J 6 bases; nucleotides not matched to a gene: 11. Germline V gene sequence: CDR1 SGHRS, CDR2 YFSETQ. This CDR3 is built from 14 residues. The CDR3 DNA is TGCGCCAGCAGTGAGGGAGGGCAGGTCTCCGAGCAGTACTTC. Translating gives CASSEGGQVSEQYF.

This sequence joins TRBV10-3 and TRBJ2-3; 10 nucleotides line up with TRBD1. The CDR3 contains 15 residues. Losses at the gene ends were 7 bases for V and 3 bases for J; bases not matched to a gene: 7. CDR1 is ENHRY, CDR2 SYGVKD, per germline. The CDR3 coding sequence is TGTGCCATCAAACCAGACAGGGGGCGGACAGATACGCAGTATTTT. This gives the protein CAIKPDRGRTDTQYF.